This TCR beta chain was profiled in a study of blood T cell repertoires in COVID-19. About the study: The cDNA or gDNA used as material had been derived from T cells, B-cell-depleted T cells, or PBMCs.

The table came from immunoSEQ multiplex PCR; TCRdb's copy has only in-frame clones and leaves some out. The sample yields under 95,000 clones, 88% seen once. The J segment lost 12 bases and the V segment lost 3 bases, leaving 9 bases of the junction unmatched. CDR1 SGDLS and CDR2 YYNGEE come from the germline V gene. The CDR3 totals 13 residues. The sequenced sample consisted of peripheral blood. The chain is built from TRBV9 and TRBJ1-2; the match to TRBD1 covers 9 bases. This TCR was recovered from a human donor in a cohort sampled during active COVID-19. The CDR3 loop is CASSGGTGSRHTF. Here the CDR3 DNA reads TGTGCCAGCAGCGGGGGGACAGGGAGCCGTCACACCTTC.